Following are 5 T cell receptor beta chains from one sample sequenced in a study of blood T cell repertoires in COVID-19. Assay used: immunoSEQ multiplex PCR; TCRdb lists only in-frame clones, some missing. Altogether about 160,000 clones are present, approximately 81% being singletons, with the ten largest covering roughly 13%. Sequenced: peripheral blood. These receptors all come from a man aged 18 to 35 with active or convalescent COVID-19.

This clone was found once. This chain uses TRBV9 with TRBJ2-3; unclear D gene. Trimming shortened V by 7 bases and J by 2 bases, and 11 bases separated the two germline ends. The germline CDR1 and CDR2 sequences are SGDLS and YYNGEE. The CDR3 extends over 13 amino acids. The CDR3 is CASAGMYTDTQYF. DNA of the CDR3: TGTGCCAGCGCCGGTATGTACACAGATACGCAGTATTTT.

In DNA, the CDR3 is TGCAGTGCTAGTAGCGACAGGGGTGTTAATTCACCCCTCCACTTT. Its protein product is CSASSDRGVNSPLHF. The chain has TRBV20-1 and TRBJ1-6; 8 bases are shared with TRBD1. Germline V CDR1 and CDR2: DFQATT, SNEGSKA (reference sequence). V dropped 3 bases and J dropped 6; count of bases not matched to a gene: 7. The CDR3 is 15 residues long.

This chain links TRBV5-1 with TRBJ2-1; TRBD1 is a possible D gene (6 bases). The length of the CDR3 is 17 residues. V lost 4 bases and J lost 0, with 17 bases in between. CDR1 and CDR2 from the germline V gene are SGHRS and YFSETQ. The CDR3 region has the DNA TGCGCCAGCAGCCCAAACTTACAGGGTAACTCCTACAATGAGCAGTTCTTC. It encodes CASSPNLQGNSYNEQFF.

The rearrangement uses TRBV6-1 and TRBJ2-1; TRBD2 agrees at 13 bases. Trimming took 4 bases from V and 6 from J; bases not matched to a gene: 9. From germline, CDR1 is MNHNS and CDR2 SASEGT. This CDR3 has 17 amino acids. The CDR3 sequence: CASSGLAGGGVGNEQFF. DNA of the CDR3: TGTGCCAGCAGTGGACTAGCGGGAGGAGGGGTTGGCAATGAGCAGTTCTTC.

The chain combines TRBV7-2 with TRBJ2-1, with 7 bases matching TRBD2. CDR1 is SGHTA, CDR2 FQGNSA, per germline. V shed 3 bases and J 4 bases; nucleotides not matched to a gene: 6. This CDR3 spans 15 amino acids. The DNA for the CDR3 is TGTGCCAGCAGCTTGGCGGGAGCCTTTTACAATGAGCAGTTCTTC. Translation gives CASSLAGAFYNEQFF.